Below, 5 T cell receptor beta chains from the same sample are listed, as sequenced in a study of cytomegalovirus exposure and HLA in healthy donors. The PCR used 60 Vbeta and 13 Jbeta primers. TCRdb's table, derived via immunoSEQ multiplex PCR, lists solely in-frame clones and lacks some. Among about 250,000 clones listed, about 85% were seen once. Sequenced sample: PBMCs. The source of these receptors is a girl aged 2 to 9 in good health and CMV-seronegative.

This chain joins TRBV10-3 and TRBJ2-1, with 7 bases aligning to TRBD1. The germline V gene has CDR1 ENHRY and CDR2 SYGVKD. The CDR3 totals 14 residues. Germline trimming cut 2 bases from V and 5 bases from J; bases unmatched to any gene: 3. The CDR3 loop reads CAISEMTGNNEQFF. The DNA for the CDR3 is TGTGCCATCAGTGAGATGACAGGGAACAATGAGCAGTTCTTC.

The chain is built from TRBV7-8 and TRBJ2-7; unclear D gene. The CDR3 has 14 residues. Germline values: CDR1 SGHVS, CDR2 FQNEAQ. Trimming took off 1 base at V and 2 bases at J, with 9 bases between the two ends. In DNA form, the CDR3 reads TGTGCCAGCAGCTTAGGCTTGCGAACCTACGAGCAGTACTTC. Translating it yields CASSLGLRTYEQYF.

This chain uses TRBV19 with TRBJ2-7, with TRBD2 matching over 7 bases. V was clipped by 7 bases and J by 6 bases; unmatched bases: 9. The CDR3 runs to 13 residues. Germline V gene lookup returns CDR1 LNHDA and CDR2 SQIVND (reference sequence). For the CDR3, the DNA is TGTGCCAGTACTCCCGGGGGGTCGCGCGAGCAGTACTTC. Translation: CASTPGGSREQYF. The full variable domain, completed using reference TRBV19 and TRBJ2-7, is DGGITQSPKYLFRKEGQNVTLSCEQNLNHDAMYWYRQDPGQGLRLIYYSQIVNDFQKGDIAEGYSVSREKKESFPLTVTSAQKNPTAFYLCASTPGGSREQYFGPGTRLTVT.

V gene TRBV5-1 combines with J gene TRBJ1-2; a possible D gene is TRBD1 (5 bases). V was shortened by 3 bases and J by 3 bases, with 9 bases between the two germline ends. This CDR3 region has 13 residues. Germline V gene data show CDR1 as SGHRS and CDR2 as YFSETQ. In DNA form, the CDR3 reads TGCGCCAGCAGCTCGGGACTCCACTATGGCTACACCTTC. This codes for CASSSGLHYGYTF.

V usage is TRBV5-1 and J usage is TRBJ1-1; D is unclear. Germline CDR1 SGHRS, CDR2 YFSETQ. The V and J ends lost 4 bases and 1 base respectively, with 5 bases between them. The CDR3 is 12 residues long. The CDR3 is CASSVGNTEAFF. In nucleotides, the CDR3 is TGCGCCAGCAGCGTCGGGAACACTGAAGCTTTCTTT.